Below are 14 T cell receptor beta chains sequenced from a single sample in a study of blood T cell repertoires in COVID-19 (dated by TCRdb to the early 2020s). Libraries were made using the immunoSEQ multiplex PCR assay. TCRdb holds this immuneACCESS table with in-frame rearrangements only. Some clones are missing; in checked studies, unresolved V genes explain under half, and the rest has no known cause. Here the sample has 250,000 or so clones; approximately 91% occur a single time. The ten largest clones add up to approximately 0.8% of the sample. Material: peripheral blood. These receptors were taken from a woman in her twenties or thirties with acute or convalescent COVID-19.

This chain connects TRBV27 to TRBJ2-5; 10 nucleotides line up with TRBD2. Germline assignment: CDR1 MNHEY and CDR2 SMNVEV (reference sequence). V trimming: 4 bases; J trimming: 5 bases; junction bases outside the gene matches: 10. The length of the CDR3 is 16 residues. This chain's CDR3 is CASSYQLAGVLETQYF. The DNA of the CDR3 is TGTGCCAGCAGTTATCAGCTAGCGGGAGTTTTGGAGACCCAGTACTTC.

The rearrangement joins TRBV19 to TRBJ2-1, with a possible D match to TRBD2 (5 bases). The V gene's germline CDR1 is LNHDA and CDR2 SQIVND (reference sequence). The CDR3 runs 14 residues. Between the trimmed V and J ends, which lost 2 bases and 3 bases, there was a span of 8 bases. CDR3 sequence (DNA): TGTGCCAGTAGTATACTCCGGGACTACAATGAGCAGTTCTTC. This encodes CASSILRDYNEQFF.

V is TRBV29-1 and J is TRBJ2-4; D possibly corresponds to TRBD2 (6 bases). Deletions cut 3 bases from V and 3 bases from J, with 9 bases between. The CDR3 is made up of 13 amino acids. The germline V gene encodes CDR1 SQVTM and CDR2 ANQGSEA. CDR3 region: CSVEEGVKNIQYF. The CDR3 region has the DNA TGCAGCGTTGAGGAGGGAGTCAAAAACATTCAGTACTTC. The full variable domain, rest sourced from reference TRBV29-1 and TRBJ2-4, is SAVISQKPSRDICQRGTSLTIQCQVDSQVTMMFWYRQQPGQSLTLIATANQGSEATYESGFVIDKFPISRPNLTFSTLTVSNMSPEDSSIYLCSVEEGVKNIQYFGAGTRLSVL.

V usage is TRBV19 and J usage is TRBJ2-7; D remains ambiguous. This CDR3 has 12 residues. CDR1 is LNHDA and CDR2 is SQIVND in the germline V gene (reference sequence). V lost 3 bases to trimming and J lost 6 bases, with 9 bases between them. DNA of the CDR3: TGTGCCAGTAGTATTTCCCTCGGCGAGCAGTACTTC. It specifies CASSISLGEQYF.

The chain couples TRBV7-2 to TRBJ2-2; 11 bases map to TRBD2. The CDR3 loop spans 15 amino acids. Looked up from germline, CDR1 is SGHTA and CDR2 is FQGNSA. V lost 5 bases, J lost 5 bases, and 4 bases stayed unmatched. Written as DNA, the CDR3 is TGTGCCAGCAGCGCCCGACTAGCGGGAACCGGGGAGCTGTTTTTT. The encoded protein is CASSARLAGTGELFF.

The CDR3 sequence: CASSVASGPGNTIYF. Here the CDR3 DNA reads TGTGCCAGCAGCGTAGCCAGCGGCCCTGGAAACACCATATATTTT. V and J are TRBV9 and TRBJ1-3; D gene unclear. This CDR3 spans 15 amino acids. V lost 0 bases and J 2 bases, leaving 9 bases between the germline ends. Germline loops: CDR1 SGDLS, CDR2 YYNGEE.

The rearrangement uses TRBV4-3 and TRBJ2-7; the D gene is possibly TRBD1 (6 bases). Germline values: CDR1 LGHNA, CDR2 YSLEER. V lost 2 bases and J 2 bases, leaving 13 bases between the germline ends. The CDR3 is made up of 15 amino acids. The CDR3 loop is CASSQSWSGAYEQYF. The CDR3 DNA reads TGCGCCAGCAGCCAATCATGGTCAGGGGCCTACGAGCAGTACTTC.

V and J are TRBV3-1 (or the pseudogene TRBV3-2) and TRBJ2-3, with 11 positions matching TRBD1. The length of the CDR3 is 15 residues. V shed 1 base, J shed 3 bases, and the junction held 0 bases outside the gene matches. Per the germline V gene, CDR1 is LGHDT and CDR2 is YNNKEL (reference sequence). In DNA, the CDR3 is TGTGCCAGCAGCCAAGGGGACAGGGGGACAGATACGCAGTATTTT. It specifies CASSQGDRGTDTQYF.

V usage is TRBV7-3 and J usage is TRBJ2-3, with 9 bases aligning to TRBD2. The CDR3 has 17 amino acids. The germline CDR1 and CDR2 sequences are SGHTA and FQGTGA. Unmatched junction bases numbered 8, after V lost 1 base and J lost 3 bases. CDR3 loop: CASSLRASGALTDTQYF. The CDR3 DNA sequence: TGTGCCAGCAGCTTAAGAGCTAGCGGGGCCCTTACAGATACGCAGTATTTT.

The CDR3 DNA sequence: TGTGCCAGCAGGCCTGGACAGATCTATGGCTACACCTTC. Translated: CASRPGQIYGYTF. This chain connects TRBV6-5 to TRBJ1-2; tentative D call: TRBD1 (6 bases). V was cut by 6 bases and J by 4 bases, with 12 bases left in between. The CDR3 covers 13 residues. Per the germline V gene, CDR1 is MNHEY and CDR2 is SVGAGI.

The rearrangement uses TRBV5-1 and TRBJ1-6, with D tentatively TRBD1 (6 bases). Germline V lookup: CDR1 SGHRS, CDR2 YFSETQ. Trimming removed 0 bases from V and 5 bases from J, with 6 bases in between. This CDR3 comprises 14 residues. The CDR3 loop reads CASSLGQDNSPLHF. CDR3 nucleotides: TGCGCCAGCAGCTTGGGACAGGATAATTCACCCCTCCACTTT.

This clone appeared once. Other DNA sequences within the sample encode an identical CDR3. CDR3 loop: CAWGQGYEQYF. The DNA of the CDR3 is TGTGCCTGGGGACAGGGGTACGAGCAGTACTTC. This chain connects TRBV30 to TRBJ2-7; 9 bases map to TRBD1. From germline, CDR1 is GTSNPN and CDR2 SVGIG (reference sequence). This CDR3 contains 11 residues. Trimming removed 5 bases from V and 4 bases from J; junction bases left unmatched: 0.

This chain links TRBV4-1 with TRBJ2-4; perhaps TRBD1 as D (6 bases). The V gene lost 7 bases and the J gene lost 1 base, with 14 bases spanning the gap. CDR1 is MGHRA, CDR2 YSYEKL, per germline. The CDR3 consists of 15 residues. The DNA of the CDR3 is TGCGCCAGCACCCCAGATGACAGGGCCAAAAACATTCAGTACTTC. Encoded protein: CASTPDDRAKNIQYF.

This clone was picked up a small number of times. The chain joins TRBV27 to TRBJ2-7; TRBD2 matches 11 bases. J gave up 5 bases and V 7 bases, and 10 bases lay outside the gene matches. Germline V gives CDR1 MNHEY, CDR2 SMNVEV (reference sequence). There are 15 residues in the CDR3. In DNA, the CDR3 is TGTGCCAGCACAGTCCTAGCGGGAGGACGGAACGAGCAGTACTTC. Its protein product is CASTVLAGGRNEQYF.